The sequence of this TCR beta chain was determined in a study of cytomegalovirus exposure and HLA in healthy donors. Regarding the study as a whole: Accurate HLA-A and HLA-B prediction from TCR beta sequences was reported for most subjects.

The length of the CDR3 is 13 residues. The germline CDR1 and CDR2 sequences are LNHDA and SQIVND (reference sequence). Trimming removed 10 bases from V and 2 bases from J, with 14 bases in between. This clone was found a few times. As yet, its antigen is unknown. Amplification used 60 Vbeta primers and 13 Jbeta primers. As originally analysed: Later, an analysis found 65 million to 85 million unique TCR beta chains, and about 9.9 million of these were shared. The repertoire was sequenced with immunoSEQ multiplex PCR; TCRdb's copy has only in-frame clones and lacks some. The V and J calls and clone size come from that table; D and trimming were worked out from the DNA. The table records about 120,000 clones, roughly 15% of them present only once.

Sequencing input: PBMCs. The chain has TRBV19 and TRBJ1-2, with no clear D. The TCR sequence derives from a female donor in good health and CMV-seropositive. CDR3 amino acids: CATSRGGNYGYTF. The CDR3 DNA sequence: TGTGCCACCTCACGAGGTGGCAACTATGGCTACACCTTC.